In its sample, the clone carrying this TCR beta chain was seen a few times. The target antigen is unknown. The entry originates in a study of chemoradiotherapy in HPV16-positive cancers. Study-level findings and limits: The functional HPV-specific definition rests on just two HPV16-positive patients.

Assay: immunoSEQ multiplex PCR; the TCRdb copy retains only in-frame clones and omits some. The table lists 470 or so clones, about four fifths of them singletons. The sequencing used tumor tissue, collected from a patient who underwent chemoradiotherapy. The TCR sequence derives from a human donor with HPV-associated anogenital cancer.

CDR3 amino acids: CASSQDGAGGSYEQYF. The CDR3 DNA sequence: TGTGCCAGCAGCCAAGATGGGGCGGGAGGTTCCTACGAGCAGTACTTC. V and J are TRBV4-2 and TRBJ2-7; the match to TRBD2 covers 8 bases. Germline V CDR1 and CDR2: LGHNA, YNFKEQ. Trimming cost V 0 bases and J 1 base; bases outside gene matches: 5. The CDR3 contains 16 residues.